The 26 T cell receptor beta chains listed next were all sequenced from one sample in a study of cytomegalovirus exposure and HLA in healthy donors. The PCR made use of 60 Vbeta and 13 Jbeta primers. TCRdb's table, derived via immunoSEQ multiplex PCR, lists solely in-frame clones and lacks some. The sample records about 69,000 clones, about 74% being singletons. Sequencing was performed on PBMCs. Receptors originate from a woman aged 55-69 years in good health and CMV-seropositive.

The chain links TRBV11-2 to TRBJ2-5; 9 positions agree with TRBD2. Trimming at V came to 5 bases and at J to 1 base, leaving 5 bases not matched to a gene. CDR3 length: 15 amino acids. Per germline, CDR1 SGHAT and CDR2 FQNNGV. CDR3 sequence reads: CASSPGTSSQETQYF. The DNA for the CDR3 is TGTGCCAGCAGCCCCGGGACTAGCAGCCAAGAGACCCAGTACTTC.

J is TRBJ1-5 and V is TRBV12-5; a weak D match, TRBD1 (5 bases). The V and J ends lost 1 base and 4 bases respectively, with 11 bases between them. The CDR3 totals 15 residues. Germline CDR1 and CDR2: LGHNT and FRNRAP. The CDR3 DNA reads as TGTGCTAGTGGTTTGGACAGGACGACTAATCAGCCCCAGCATTTT. Its translation is CASGLDRTTNQPQHF.

The chain combines TRBV6-1 with TRBJ2-5; no firm D call. The end of the DNA is better explained by TRBJ2-7, so the J call may be wrong. The length of the CDR3 is 13 residues. Germline assignment: CDR1 MNHNS and CDR2 SASEGT. CDR3 coding DNA: TGTGCCAGCATTCGCGGCCCATCCTACGAGCAGTACTTC. It specifies CASIRGPSYEQYF.

V gene TRBV27 combines with J gene TRBJ2-7, with 11 bases matching TRBD2. V lost 4 bases, J lost 0 bases, and 14 bases stayed unmatched. The CDR3 contains 19 residues. Germline V CDR1 and CDR2: MNHEY, SMNVEV (reference sequence). Here the CDR3 reads CASSSRDRGLAGYSYEQYF. DNA of the CDR3: TGTGCCAGCAGTTCAAGGGACAGAGGACTAGCGGGTTACTCCTACGAGCAGTACTTC.

V and J are TRBV30 and TRBJ1-5; possible D gene TRBD1, 6 bases. Trimming stripped 0 bases from V and 5 bases from J, with 20 bases between. The CDR3 has 17 amino acids. Per germline, CDR1 GTSNPN and CDR2 SVGIG (reference sequence). DNA of the CDR3: TGTGCCTGGAGTGTACGCGCGTGGGGGGGCAGGGATCAGCCCCAGCATTTT. Protein product: CAWSVRAWGGRDQPQHF.

V and J are TRBV6-5 and TRBJ2-1, with 12 bases that match TRBD2. The CDR3 contains 15 residues. Trimming removed 5 bases from V and 12 bases from J; junction bases left unmatched: 11. Germline lookup yields CDR1 MNHEY and CDR2 SVGAGI. The CDR3 DNA follows: TGTGCCAGCAGTAGGACCTCTAGCGGGGGGGCTGGGCAGTTCTTC. This translates into CASSRTSSGGAGQFF.

V gene TRBV29-1 combines with J gene TRBJ2-4; tentatively, D is TRBD1 (5 bases). The germline V and J ends were trimmed by 4 bases and 2 bases, with 12 bases remaining between them. CDR3 length: 14 amino acids. Germline-derived CDR1 and CDR2 are SQVTM and ANQGSEA. CDR3 in amino acids: CSVGAGRPKNIQYF. The CDR3 region has the DNA TGCAGCGTTGGGGCAGGGCGCCCCAAAAACATTCAGTACTTC.

This chain joins TRBV19 and TRBJ2-1, with D possibly matching TRBD1 (6 bases). There are 13 residues in the CDR3. Germline CDR1 and CDR2: LNHDA and SQIVND (reference sequence). V lost 7 bases and J lost 8, with 15 bases in between. The CDR3 region has the DNA TGTGCCAGTAACATAGGGGGATGGGATGAGCAGTTCTTC. Translated: CASNIGGWDEQFF. The full variable domain, rest sourced from reference TRBV19 and TRBJ2-1, is DGGITQSPKYLFRKEGQNVTLSCEQNLNHDAMYWYRQDPGQGLRLIYYSQIVNDFQKGDIAEGYSVSREKKESFPLTVTSAQKNPTAFYLCASNIGGWDEQFFGPGTRLTVL.

V and J are TRBV19 and TRBJ2-7; TRBD2 is a possible D gene (6 bases). Looked up from germline, CDR1 is LNHDA and CDR2 is SQIVND (reference sequence). The length of the CDR3 is 13 residues. The V gene lost 6 bases and the J gene lost 0 bases, with 9 bases spanning the gap. The CDR3 bases are TGTGCCAGTAGGGAGGGTTCCTCCTACGAGCAGTACTTC. Protein: CASREGSSYEQYF.

The V and J genes are TRBV5-1 and TRBJ2-5; TRBD2 is a possible D gene (6 bases). This CDR3 is built from 14 residues. The ends were cut back, 2 bases at V and 3 bases at J, with 11 bases in the middle. Per the germline V gene, CDR1 is SGHRS and CDR2 is YFSETQ. The CDR3 sequence is CASSFGTVEETQYF. CDR3 DNA sequence: TGCGCCAGCAGCTTCGGGACTGTGGAAGAGACCCAGTACTTC.

The chain combines TRBV6-5 with TRBJ1-4, with 9 bases lining up with TRBD1. The V and J ends lost 4 bases and 10 bases, in that order; junction bases with no gene match: 7. CDR1 is MNHEY and CDR2 is SVGAGI in the germline V gene. The CDR3 is 14 residues long. The CDR3 nucleotides read TGTGCCAGCAGTTCCGGGACAGGGCTAGGAAAACTGTTTTTT. It yields the protein CASSSGTGLGKLFF.

The chain links TRBV6-5 to TRBJ2-5; the D gene is possibly TRBD2 (6 bases). The germline gives CDR1 MNHEY, CDR2 SVGAGI. Trimming left V 7 bases short and J 5 bases short, with 14 bases between. The CDR3 runs 13 residues. CDR3 amino acids: CASMSGRRETQYF. CDR3 bases: TGTGCCAGCATGAGCGGGCGGAGGGAGACCCAGTACTTC.

V and J are TRBV7-9 and TRBJ2-5; 8 bases line up with TRBD1. The CDR3 runs 14 residues. The germline CDR1 and CDR2 sequences are SEHNR and FQNEAQ (reference sequence). The ends lost 5 bases at V and 4 bases at J; junction bases unmatched: 6. The CDR3 spells CASSPWTGTETQYF. The CDR3 coding sequence is TGTGCCAGCAGCCCCTGGACAGGGACAGAGACCCAGTACTTC. Supplemented by reference TRBV7-9 and TRBJ2-5, the full variable domain reads DTGVSQNPRHKITKRGQNVTFRCDPISEHNRLYWYRQTLGQGPEFLTYFQNEAQLEKSRLLSDRFSAERPKGSFSTLEIQRTEQGDSAMYLCASSPWTGTETQYFGPGTRLLVL.

J is TRBJ1-2 and V is TRBV7-2, with TRBD1 matching over 7 bases. Germline V lookup: CDR1 SGHTA, CDR2 FQGNSA. This CDR3 is built from 14 residues. With 5 bases clipped from V and 4 bases from J, the junction kept 7 bases outside the gene matches. The CDR3: CASSTTGTVYGYTF. The DNA of the CDR3 is TGTGCCAGCAGCACAACCGGGACAGTCTATGGCTACACCTTC.

As for this clone: At one end, the junction sequence differs from germline, possibly due to a read error. Other DNA sequences in this sample translate to the same CDR3. The chain uses TRBV2 and TRBJ1-2; 7 bases agree with TRBD1. Germline V gene sequence: CDR1 SNHLY, CDR2 FYNNEI. The CDR3 length is 12 residues. Here the CDR3 DNA reads TGTGCCAGCAGTGTAACAGGGGATGGCTATACCTTC. It encodes CASSVTGDGYTF.

J is TRBJ1-2 and V is TRBV29-1; 8 bases are a match to TRBD1. The CDR3 consists of 12 residues. The junction had 8 bases not matched to a gene; V was cut back by 6 bases and J by 8 bases. From germline, CDR1 is SQVTM and CDR2 ANQGSEA. CDR3 residues: CSVAQGARGYTF. The CDR3 DNA reads as TGCAGCGTGGCCCAGGGGGCTCGGGGCTACACCTTC. Combining the CDR3 with reference TRBV29-1 and TRBJ1-2 gives the whole variable domain SAVISQKPSRDICQRGTSLTIQCQVDSQVTMMFWYRQQPGQSLTLIATANQGSEATYESGFVIDKFPISRPNLTFSTLTVSNMSPEDSSIYLCSVAQGARGYTFGSGTRLTVV.

This chain links TRBV5-1 with TRBJ1-2; no clear D gene. This CDR3 is 14 amino acids long. The germline V and J ends were trimmed by 3 bases and 2 bases, with 11 bases remaining between them. CDR1 SGHRS and CDR2 YFSETQ come from the germline V gene. Here the CDR3 DNA reads TGCGCCAGCAGCTCATTTCCCGGGAACTATGGCTACACCTTC. It yields the protein CASSSFPGNYGYTF. The complete variable domain, with remaining parts taken from reference TRBV5-1 and TRBJ1-2, reads KAGVTQTPRYLIKTRGQQVTLSCSPISGHRSVSWYQQTPGQGLQFLFEYFSETQRNKGNFPGRFSGRQFSNSRSEMNVSTLELGDSALYLCASSSFPGNYGYTFGSGTRLTVV.

The chain links TRBV2 to TRBJ1-6; 9 positions match TRBD1. This CDR3 spans 17 amino acids. V lost 3 bases to trimming and J lost 9 bases; unmatched junction nucleotides: 12. Germline V CDR1 and CDR2: SNHLY, FYNNEI. CDR3 amino acids: CASSDLSTGQGTSPLHF. DNA for the CDR3: TGTGCCAGCAGTGATCTCTCCACGGGACAGGGCACTTCACCCCTCCACTTT.

This clone was recorded once. CDR3 DNA: TGTGCCAGCAGTGCGGGGGGGTGGCAGCCCCAGCATTTT. This codes for CASSAGGWQPQHF. V is TRBV2 and J is TRBJ1-5; tentatively, D is TRBD1 (5 bases). The CDR3 is 13 residues long. With 4 bases removed from V and 7 bases from J, the gap between germline ends came to 11 bases. The germline gives CDR1 SNHLY, CDR2 FYNNEI.

The chain uses TRBV6-5 and TRBJ1-5; TRBD1 aligns across 9 bases. This CDR3 is 14 amino acids long. V shed 6 bases and J 7 bases; nucleotides not matched to a gene: 7. Germline V gene lookup returns CDR1 MNHEY and CDR2 SVGAGI. The CDR3 loop reads CASSPDRGRQPQHF. CDR3 nucleotides: TGTGCCAGCAGCCCGGACAGGGGCAGACAGCCCCAGCATTTT.

This clone has just one count. The chain has TRBV2 and TRBJ2-1; 7 bases agree with TRBD2. This CDR3 contains 15 residues. The germline CDR1 and CDR2 sequences are SNHLY and FYNNEI. Trimming took 2 bases from V and 7 from J; bases not matched to a gene: 8. CDR3 sequence (DNA): TGTGCCAGCAGTGAAATGGGACTACGGGGGAATGAGCAGTTCTTC. Amino acids: CASSEMGLRGNEQFF.

The V gene is TRBV6-1, the J gene TRBJ1-2, with D hard to call. The CDR3 has 12 residues. CDR1 is MNHNS and CDR2 is SASEGT in the germline V gene. V lost 10 bases, J lost 0 bases, and 9 bases lay in between. CDR3 protein: CATTPANYGYTF. CDR3 nucleotide sequence: TGTGCCACGACACCAGCTAACTATGGCTACACCTTC.

The chain couples TRBV5-4 to TRBJ2-1, with D uncertain. The germline V gene has CDR1 SGHNT and CDR2 YYREEE (reference sequence). Trimming stripped 3 bases from V and 2 bases from J, with 12 bases between. The CDR3 consists of 15 residues. The CDR3 DNA is TGTGCCAGCAGCTCTAAGCCGAACCCCTACAATGAGCAGTTCTTC. This sequence encodes CASSSKPNPYNEQFF.

V and J are TRBV6-5 and TRBJ2-1, with D possibly matching TRBD2 (5 bases). Trimming shortened V by 4 bases and J by 5 bases, and 18 bases separated the two germline ends. The CDR3 covers 16 residues. Germline V CDR1 and CDR2: MNHEY, SVGAGI. The CDR3 region is CASSLGSALGNNEQFF. CDR3 bases: TGTGCCAGCAGTTTGGGTTCGGCACTAGGAAACAATGAGCAGTTCTTC.

This clone was detected only once. The chain is built from TRBV4-1 and TRBJ2-2, with TRBD2 as a possible D gene (6 bases). CDR3 length: 16 amino acids. Germline assignment: CDR1 MGHRA and CDR2 YSYEKL. Trimming shortened V by 4 bases and J by 0 bases, and 12 bases separated the two germline ends. CDR3 sequence reads: CASSLLAVPNTGELFF. CDR3 DNA sequence: TGCGCCAGCAGCCTATTAGCGGTTCCGAACACCGGGGAGCTGTTTTTT.

The chain links TRBV19 to TRBJ1-2; 7 bases are a match to TRBD1. The CDR3 has 12 amino acids. The germline V gene has CDR1 LNHDA and CDR2 SQIVND (reference sequence). The V segment lost 10 bases and the J segment 6 bases; nucleotides outside the gene matches: 8. The CDR3 nucleotides are TGTGCCACCCGACAGGGAATAGATGGCTACACCTTC. Translating gives CATRQGIDGYTF. Variable domain in full (rest from reference TRBV19 and TRBJ1-2): DGGITQSPKYLFRKEGQNVTLSCEQNLNHDAMYWYRQDPGQGLRLIYYSQIVNDFQKGDIAEGYSVSREKKESFPLTVTSAQKNPTAFYLCATRQGIDGYTFGSGTRLTVV.